This TCR beta chain was sequenced for a study of tumor and adjacent non-tumor tissue in lung cancer (dated by TCRdb to 2016 to 2019). About the investigation overall: Patients with adenocarcinoma (approximately 11), squamous cell carcinoma (2) and small cell lung cancer (1) were included in the cohort. Ages among the roughly 15 patients ranged from about 30 to 85 years, there were about ten men and 5 women, and disease was at TNM stage I to III. Sequencing generated a total of roughly 130 million productive TCRbeta reads, averaging about 4.17 million reads per sample. Using bulk TCRbeta repertoires from 15 lung cancer patients, the study set lung tumor tissue side by side with matched distant non-tumor lung tissue. A few dozen paired specimens, one tumor and one normal lung sample per patient, were profiled by TCRbeta CDR3 sequencing.

The study at large found these results: The sequencing platform is not named in the methods, and unique molecular identifiers are not mentioned. With only about 16 patients in the cohort, the authors noted that larger samples and more detailed clinical data are needed. In normal lung, the top 100 clones accounted for a significantly larger cumulative share of the repertoire than in tumor tissue. Peripheral blood was not sequenced, so blood TCRbeta repertoires were not examined in the lung cancer patients of the study. TCR diversity was significantly higher in younger patients, and greater tumor TCR diversity was associated with shorter overall survival and shorter disease-free survival. Significantly higher TCR diversity (inverse Simpson) was observed in tumor tissue than in normal lung tissue (approximately 440 vs 150, P = 0.0075, Mann-Whitney U test).

RNA was isolated from bulk, unsorted tissue, and RNA quality was assessed with a NanoDrop ND-1000 and an Agilent 2100. Normal lung samples were distant non-tumor tissue taken more than 3 cm from the tumor edge. All donors had newly diagnosed lung cancer, had not received prior chemotherapy, and were admitted for thoracic surgery in China between August and November 2014. Anyone who had undergone radiotherapy or chemotherapy before, or who had another cancer at the same time, was left out of the study. Pieces of surgical tissue measuring about 1-2 cm3 were kept in RNAlater solution and held at -80 degrees C until needed. Comment on this clonotype: Its cognate antigen has yet to be identified. One end of the junction is discordant with germline, which a read error may explain.

The germline V gene (reference sequence) gives CDR1 as DFQATT and CDR2 as SNEGSKA. The CDR3 runs 15 amino acids, cysteine and phenylalanine included. Left in the record is the CDR3 DNA by itself, 45 bases read in frame from the first base. The receptor library was made with multiplex PCR. Sequencing instrument: Illumina HiSeq 2500. TCRbeta libraries were constructed through three rounds of nested PCR with primers (Table S4) according to protocols adapted from ARM-PCR. Before sequencing, PCR products in the 200-500 bp range were cut out of the gel and cleaned up using the QIAquick gel extraction kit. Processing in the source paper ran as follows. Trimmomatic was used to clean the reads, FLASH merged the cleaned reads into complete CDR3 sequences, and MiTCR assigned the sequences to V(D)J germline segments. Clonal diversity was calculated as the inverse Simpson's index using VDJtools. In-frame sequences lacking a premature stop codon were counted as productive reads. TCRdb applied fastp at Q25 and MiXCR to the public reads, then kept only in-frame beta chains. One record per CDR3 amino acid sequence lists the most common genes and DNA. The V and J calls were not made by the authors but by TCRdb's processing. The sample table lists 60,000 to 90,000 distinct CDR3 sequences, approximately 71% of them with a count of one. The ten largest clones add up to 28% of the sample.

Sequencing input: distant non-tumor lung tissue. This sequence originates from a woman aged 45-65 years with non-small cell lung cancer. The chain is assembled from TRBV20-1 and TRBJ1-5, with 8 middle bases fitting TRBD1. The CDR3 corresponds to CSARETGGYNQPRHF. The bases read TGCAGTGCTAGAGAAACAGGGGGATACAATCAGCCCCGGCATTTT.